This TCR beta chain was captured in a study of CD8 T cells in ankylosing spondylitis. General study results and limits: A TCR beta motif of several highly homologous variants seemed to mark ankylosing spondylitis blood. Reactive arthritis synovial fluid and blood previously showed some of these motif variants.

Between the trimmed V and J ends, which lost 5 bases and 1 base, there was a span of 13 bases. Germline V gives CDR1 LNHDA, CDR2 SQIVND (reference sequence). CDR3 size: 15 residues. In regard to this clonotype: Its antigen is currently unknown.

Preparation of TCR beta libraries was done by quantitative 5'-RACE with molecular barcodes. MiXCR, run by TCRdb on the 5' RACE reads, gives a single entry per CDR3 protein. The sample has roughly 260,000 distinct CDR3 sequences, 20% seen once. The material sequenced was blood, either unsorted or a sorted T cell fraction (not recorded which). V usage is TRBV19 and J usage is TRBJ2-3; D possibly uses TRBD1 or TRBD2 (5 bases each). This TCR came from a male donor with ankylosing spondylitis or in good health (not recorded which). CDR3 nucleotide sequence: TGTGCCAGTAGTTTGGGGCTGCGGGGCACAGATACGCAGTATTTT. Translated: CASSLGLRGTDTQYF.